This T cell receptor (beta chain) was sequenced for a study of OX40 agonist ivuxolimab in advanced cancers. Study-level findings and limits: Nonresponders included some who also had low normalized T-cell clonal expansion.

TCRdb's copy holds only in-frame clones and misses some; the assay was immunoSEQ multiplex PCR. Of 100,000 or so clones listed, around 95% are singletons. Of note for this clone: The target antigen is unknown.

This clonotype was sampled from an adult with an advanced solid tumor such as melanoma, head and neck, liver or kidney cancer. The sample in question was CD4+ or CD8+ T cells sorted from blood, obtained in a trial of the OX40 agonist ivuxolimab.

The CDR3 region has the DNA TGTGCCAGCTCACCGACTAGCGGGAGGGCCCGTATCGGGGAGCTGTTTTTT. Its protein product is CASSPTSGRARIGELFF. V usage is TRBV18 and J usage is TRBJ2-2; TRBD2 aligns across 14 bases. Germline loops: CDR1 KGHSH, CDR2 LQKENI. The CDR3 runs to 17 residues. With 3 bases clipped from V and 7 bases from J, the junction kept 7 bases outside the gene matches.